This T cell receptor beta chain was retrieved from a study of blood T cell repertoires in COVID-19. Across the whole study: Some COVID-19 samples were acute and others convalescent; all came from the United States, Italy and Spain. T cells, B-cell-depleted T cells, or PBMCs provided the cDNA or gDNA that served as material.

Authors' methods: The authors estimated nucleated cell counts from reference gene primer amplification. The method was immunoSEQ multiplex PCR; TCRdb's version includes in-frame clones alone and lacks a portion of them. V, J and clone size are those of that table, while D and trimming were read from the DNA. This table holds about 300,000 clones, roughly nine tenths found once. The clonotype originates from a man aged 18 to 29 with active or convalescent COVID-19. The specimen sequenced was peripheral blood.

This CDR3 reads CASSSNGLAGGIIHEQYF. In DNA form, the CDR3 reads TGTGCCAGCAGCTCAAACGGACTAGCGGGAGGGATAATCCACGAGCAGTACTTC. The V gene is TRBV5-6, the J gene TRBJ2-7, with 15 bases identical to TRBD2. The ends lost 3 bases at V and 5 bases at J; junction bases unmatched: 12. The CDR3 is made up of 18 amino acids. Germline assignment: CDR1 SGHDT and CDR2 YYEEEE.